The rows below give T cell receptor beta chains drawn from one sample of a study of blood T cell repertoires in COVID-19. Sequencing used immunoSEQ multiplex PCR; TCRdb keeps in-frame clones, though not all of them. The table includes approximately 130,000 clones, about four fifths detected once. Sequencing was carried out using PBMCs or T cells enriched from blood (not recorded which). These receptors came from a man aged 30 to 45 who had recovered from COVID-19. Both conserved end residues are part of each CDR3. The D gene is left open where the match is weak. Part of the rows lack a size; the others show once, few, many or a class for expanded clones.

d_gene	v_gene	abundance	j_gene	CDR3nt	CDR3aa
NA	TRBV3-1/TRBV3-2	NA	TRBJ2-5	TGTGCCAGCAGCACAACACCGGGACTCGGCCAAGAGACCCAGTACTTC	CASSTTPGLGQETQYF
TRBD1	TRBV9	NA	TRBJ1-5	TGTGCCAGCAGCGCTCGGGACAGGGGGAATCAGCCCCAGCATTTT	CASSARDRGNQPQHF
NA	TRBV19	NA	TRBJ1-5	TGTGCCAGTAGTATAGGGGGAGCTCAGCCCCAGCATTTT	CASSIGGAQPQHF
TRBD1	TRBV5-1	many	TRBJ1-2	TGCGCCAGCAGCGGAACGGACAGGGTCTATGGCTACACCTTC	CASSGTDRVYGYTF
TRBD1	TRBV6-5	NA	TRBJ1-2	TGTGCCAGCAGTTACTCGAACAGGGGGAGTGGCTATGGCTACACCTTC	CASSYSNRGSGYGYTF
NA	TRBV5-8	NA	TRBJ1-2	TGTGCCAGCAGCTTGGAATACGGCGGAATGGTTGTCTCTAACTATGGCTACACCTTC	CASSLEYGGMVVSNYGYTF
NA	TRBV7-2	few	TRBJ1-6	TGTGCCAGCAGCTTAGTCAGGGGCCGTGCTAGGTCACCCCTCCACTTT	CASSLVRGRARSPLHF
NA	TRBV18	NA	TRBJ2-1	TGTGCCAGCTCACCCCTCCCGGACAGTTACAATGAGCAGTTCTTC	CASSPLPDSYNEQFF
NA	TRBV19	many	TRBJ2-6	TGTGCCAGTAGTATGGGAGGTGGGGCCAACGTCCTGACTTTC	CASSMGGGANVLTF
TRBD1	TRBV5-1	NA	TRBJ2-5	TGCGCCAGCAGCTTGGGACAGGGTCAAGAGACCCAGTACTTC	CASSLGQGQETQYF
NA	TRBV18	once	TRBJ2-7	TGTGCCAGCTCCCCCCAGGAATCCTACGAGCAGTACTTC	CASSPQESYEQYF
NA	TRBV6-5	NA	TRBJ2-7	TGTGCCAGCAGAGTAACCCACACCGCCTACGAGCAGTACTTC	CASRVTHTAYEQYF
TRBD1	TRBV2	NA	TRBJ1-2	TGTGCCAGCAGTGGCGGGGACAGGAGAGGCGGCTACACCTTC	CASSGGDRRGGYTF
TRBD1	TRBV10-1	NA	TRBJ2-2	TGCGCCAGCAGTGAACCCCCCGGGACAGGGAACACCGGGGAGCTGTTTTTT	CASSEPPGTGNTGELFF
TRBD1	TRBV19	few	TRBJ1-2	TGTGCCAGTAGGATGACAGGGGGTTTTGGCTACACCTTC	CASRMTGGFGYTF
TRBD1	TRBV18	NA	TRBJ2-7	TGTGCCAGCTCACCATTTGCCGGACAGGGGGCGACTGAGCAGTACTTC	CASSPFAGQGATEQYF
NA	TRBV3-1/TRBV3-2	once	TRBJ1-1	TGTGCCAGCAGCCCCGCGAAGGGGGTAGTCACTGAAGCTTTCTTT	CASSPAKGVVTEAFF
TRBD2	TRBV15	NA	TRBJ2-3	TGTGCCACCAGCAGAGTTCTCGGGGGGGCCGGCCACGCGCAGTATTTT	CATSRVLGGAGHAQYF
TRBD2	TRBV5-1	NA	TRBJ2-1	TGCGCCAGCAGCTTGACTAGCGGCTACAATGAGCAGTTCTTC	CASSLTSGYNEQFF
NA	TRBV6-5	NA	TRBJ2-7	TGTGCCAGCAGTTGGCAGTTGGAGGGGGCCTTGGACGAGCAGTACTTC	CASSWQLEGALDEQYF
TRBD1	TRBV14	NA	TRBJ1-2	TGTGCCAGCAGCCAAAGACAGGGAAATGGCTACACCTTC	CASSQRQGNGYTF
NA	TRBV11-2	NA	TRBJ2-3	TGTGCCAGCAGCTTAGAGGGGGGAGGCGGGAAACGGACAGATACGCAGTATTTT	CASSLEGGGGKRTDTQYF
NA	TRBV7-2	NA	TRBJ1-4	TGTGCCAGCAGCCCTACAGGACTAGGTGATGAAAAACTGTTTTTT	CASSPTGLGDEKLFF
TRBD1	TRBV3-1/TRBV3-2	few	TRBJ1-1	TGTGCCAGCAGCCAAGGTCTCCCAGGGGGTTGGACTGAAGCTTTCTTT	CASSQGLPGGWTEAFF
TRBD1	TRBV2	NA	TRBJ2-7	TGTGCCAGCAGAGCTACAGGGGGAGCCTACGAGCAGTACTTC	CASRATGGAYEQYF
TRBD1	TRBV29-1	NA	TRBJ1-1	TGCAGCGGCATGACAGGGGGCGGAACTGAAGCTTTCTTT	CSGMTGGGTEAFF
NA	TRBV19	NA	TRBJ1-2	TGTGCCGCCGGGGGGGGCTATGGCTACACCTTC	CAAGGGYGYTF
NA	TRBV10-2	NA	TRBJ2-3	TGCGCCAGCAGTGAATGGGAGGGGGTGAAAGATACGCAGTATTTT	CASSEWEGVKDTQYF
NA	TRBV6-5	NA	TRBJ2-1	TGTGCCAGCAGTTACCGTGCGCAGGGGCCCTACAATGAGCAGTTCTTC	CASSYRAQGPYNEQFF
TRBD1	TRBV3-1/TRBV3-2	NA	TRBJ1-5	TGTGCCAGCAGCCCGACAGGGCTGGGCAATCAGCCCCAGCATTTT	CASSPTGLGNQPQHF